Listed below are T cell receptor beta chains from one sample, sequenced in a study of cytomegalovirus exposure and HLA in healthy donors. Sequenced by immunoSEQ multiplex PCR; TCRdb stores in-frame clones only, minus some. The sample yields approximately 210,000 clones, around 88% seen once. Sequencing was carried out using PBMCs. These receptors were obtained from a woman aged 18 to 35 in good health and CMV-seronegative. Each CDR3 is given with its conserved first and last residue. The D gene is left open where the match is weak. Clone size, where shown, is once, few, many, or a class for clones that have expanded.

abundance	v_gene	j_gene	d_gene	CDR3aa	CDR3nt
once	TRBV27	TRBJ1-4	NA	CASSLYGRGHEKLFF	TGTGCCAGCAGTTTGTACGGGCGGGGGCATGAAAAACTGTTTTTT
NA	TRBV9	TRBJ2-1	NA	CASSPSQGIPNNEQFF	TGTGCCAGCAGCCCCTCCCAGGGGATTCCTAACAATGAGCAGTTCTTC
NA	TRBV7-9	TRBJ1-2	TRBD1	CASSSNRGNYGYTF	TGTGCCAGCAGCTCAAACAGGGGCAACTATGGCTACACCTTC
few	TRBV19	TRBJ1-5	TRBD1	CASRAIPGQNQPQHF	TGTGCCAGTAGGGCGATACCGGGACAGAATCAGCCCCAGCATTTT
few	TRBV7-3	TRBJ1-2	NA	CASSRDSGYGYTF	TGTGCCAGCAGCCGAGACAGTGGCTATGGCTACACCTTC
once	TRBV7-6	TRBJ2-1	TRBD2	CASSTAGGSYNEQFF	TGTGCCAGCAGTACAGCGGGGGGCTCCTACAATGAGCAGTTCTTC
few	TRBV5-1	TRBJ1-4	NA	CASSPPGALEKLFF	TGCGCCAGCAGCCCCCCAGGGGCGCTCGAAAAACTGTTTTTT
once	TRBV2	TRBJ2-1	TRBD2	CASRISGGGSYNEQFF	TGTGCCAGCAGGATTAGCGGGGGCGGCTCCTACAATGAGCAGTTCTTC
NA	TRBV18	TRBJ1-2	TRBD1	CASSPVTGDGYTF	TGTGCCAGCTCACCAGTTACAGGGGATGGCTACACCTTC
NA	TRBV30	TRBJ2-7	NA	CAWTPRRLVEQYF	TGTGCCTGGACCCCCCGGAGGTTGGTCGAGCAGTACTTC
NA	TRBV7-8	TRBJ1-1	NA	CASSLTGFGTEAFF	TGTGCCAGCAGTCTTACAGGGTTTGGCACTGAAGCTTTCTTT
NA	TRBV7-8	TRBJ1-4	TRBD1	CASSQGATNEKLFF	TGTGCCAGCAGCCAGGGGGCAACTAATGAAAAACTGTTTTTT
NA	TRBV7-8	TRBJ1-2	TRBD1	CASSQRGQGEINYGYTF	TGTGCCAGCAGCCAAAGGGGACAGGGAGAAATTAACTATGGCTACACCTTC
NA	TRBV27	TRBJ1-5	TRBD1	CASSPRQGNQPQHF	TGTGCCAGCAGTCCCCGACAGGGAAATCAGCCCCAGCATTTT
NA	TRBV29-1	TRBJ2-7	NA	CSVAAQGYEQYF	TGCAGCGTTGCGGCACAGGGCTACGAGCAGTACTTC
NA	TRBV10-3	TRBJ2-7	TRBD2	CAIGEREMGEQYF	TGTGCCATCGGCGAGCGGGAGATGGGAGAGCAGTACTTC
NA	TRBV29-1	TRBJ1-4	NA	CSVGQIDSLLFF	TGCAGCGTCGGACAGATAGATAGCTTACTGTTTTTT
NA	TRBV21-1	TRBJ2-3	NA	CASSKDGALPDGTQYF	TGTGCCAGCAGCAAAGATGGGGCTTTACCTGATGGTACGCAGTATTTT
NA	TRBV29-1	TRBJ1-1	NA	CSVEDPYGIEAFF	TGCAGCGTTGAAGACCCTTACGGTATTGAAGCTTTCTTT
NA	TRBV2	TRBJ2-7	TRBD2	CASSDETSGGETEQYF	TGTGCCAGCAGTGATGAGACTAGCGGGGGAGAAACCGAGCAGTACTTC
NA	TRBV5-1	TRBJ2-5	TRBD2	CASSSGLAGVIGETQYF	TGCGCCAGCAGCTCGGGGCTAGCGGGGGTCATCGGGGAGACCCAGTACTTC
NA	TRBV5-1	TRBJ2-3	TRBD2	CASKFLAGADTQYF	TGCGCCAGCAAGTTTCTAGCGGGAGCAGATACGCAGTATTTT
NA	TRBV5-4	TRBJ2-5	TRBD2	CASRTGLAGGETQYF	TGTGCCAGCAGGACGGGACTAGCGGGAGGAGAGACCCAGTACTTC
once	TRBV10-3	TRBJ1-6	NA	CAISELSQGNSPLHF	TGTGCCATCAGTGAGCTCTCGCAGGGTAATTCACCCCTCCACTTT
NA	TRBV7-6	TRBJ1-1	TRBD1	CASSVGTDLEAFF	TGTGCCAGCAGCGTGGGGACAGACCTTGAAGCTTTCTTT
NA	TRBV19	TRBJ1-1	TRBD1	CASSIRRGTEAFF	TGTGCCAGTAGTATACGCAGGGGGACTGAAGCTTTCTTT
NA	TRBV19	TRBJ2-1	NA	CASSIDGPPGFF	TGTGCCAGTAGTATTGATGGGCCCCCCGGGTTCTTC
NA	TRBV2	TRBJ2-2	NA	CASSTTELGELFF	TGTGCCAGCAGCACCACGGAGCTCGGGGAGCTGTTTTTT
few	TRBV27	TRBJ1-5	TRBD1	CASSLTTGGNQPQHF	TGTGCCAGCAGCCTGACGACAGGGGGCAATCAGCCCCAGCATTTT
NA	TRBV30	TRBJ1-6	TRBD1	CAWTQTGELNSPLHF	TGTGCCTGGACGCAGACAGGGGAGCTCAATTCACCCCTCCACTTT
NA	TRBV5-1	TRBJ2-1	TRBD1	CASSFGQGDEQFF	TGCGCCAGCAGCTTCGGACAGGGCGATGAGCAGTTCTTC
NA	TRBV5-1	TRBJ1-2	TRBD1	CASSLDGQAGEGYTF	TGCGCCAGCAGCTTGGACGGACAGGCCGGGGAAGGCTACACCTTC
NA	TRBV5-6	TRBJ1-4	NA	CATSRGRLTNEKLFF	TGTGCCACGAGCAGGGGCCGGTTGACTAATGAAAAACTGTTTTTT
NA	TRBV28	TRBJ1-5	NA	CASYYGGYSNQPQHF	TGTGCCAGCTACTACGGGGGGTATAGCAATCAGCCCCAGCATTTT
NA	TRBV6-5	TRBJ2-2	NA	CASSHEGGAAGELFF	TGTGCCAGCAGTCACGAAGGAGGGGCGGCCGGGGAGCTGTTTTTT
NA	TRBV30	TRBJ1-1	NA	CAWSVDRRGTEAFF	TGTGCCTGGAGTGTAGACAGAAGGGGCACTGAAGCTTTCTTT
NA	TRBV6-1	TRBJ2-7	NA	CASSERGSYEQYF	TGTGCCAGCAGTGAGAGAGGGTCCTACGAGCAGTACTTC
NA	TRBV5-1	TRBJ1-2	NA	CASSLGGVGDGKNYGYTF	TGCGCCAGCAGCTTGGGCGGGGTCGGGGACGGGAAGAACTATGGCTACACCTTC
NA	TRBV14	TRBJ1-1	NA	CASSQHRGGSGTTEAFF	TGTGCCAGCAGCCAACATAGGGGAGGGTCTGGGACGACTGAAGCTTTCTTT
NA	TRBV7-9	TRBJ1-2	NA	CASSPSGRRGYTF	TGTGCCAGCAGCCCTTCGGGTCGGCGTGGCTACACCTTC
few	TRBV12-5	TRBJ2-7	NA	CASGPGGRYEQYF	TGTGCTAGTGGGCCCGGGGGTCGCTACGAGCAGTACTTC
NA	TRBV19	TRBJ1-5	TRBD1	CASSGTGGLTSNQPQHF	TGTGCCAGTAGTGGGACAGGGGGCCTTACTAGCAATCAGCCCCAGCATTTT
NA	TRBV9	TRBJ2-3	NA	CASSVSGSTDTQYF	TGTGCCAGCAGCGTTAGCGGAAGCACAGATACGCAGTATTTT